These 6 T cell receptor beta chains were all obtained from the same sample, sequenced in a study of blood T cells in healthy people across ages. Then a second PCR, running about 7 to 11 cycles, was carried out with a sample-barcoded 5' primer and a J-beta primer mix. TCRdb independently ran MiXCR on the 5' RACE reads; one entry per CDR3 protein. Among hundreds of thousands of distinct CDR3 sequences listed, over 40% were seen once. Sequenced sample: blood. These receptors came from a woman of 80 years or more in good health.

As DNA, the CDR3 is TGTGCCAGCAGCATTACGCAGGGGGAGGGTTACGAGCAGTACTTC. Amino acid sequence: CASSITQGEGYEQYF. The V gene is TRBV7-2, the J gene TRBJ2-7; D may match TRBD1 or TRBD2 (7 bases each). V was clipped by 5 bases and J by 4 bases, with 18 bases between them. CDR3 size: 15 residues. Germline values: CDR1 SGHTA, CDR2 FQGNSA.

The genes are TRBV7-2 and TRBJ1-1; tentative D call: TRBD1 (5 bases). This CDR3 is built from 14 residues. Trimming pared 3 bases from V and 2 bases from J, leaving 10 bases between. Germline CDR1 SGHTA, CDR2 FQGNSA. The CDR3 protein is CASSFLDSNTEAFF. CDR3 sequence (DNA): TGTGCCAGCAGCTTCCTTGACAGTAACACTGAAGCTTTCTTT.

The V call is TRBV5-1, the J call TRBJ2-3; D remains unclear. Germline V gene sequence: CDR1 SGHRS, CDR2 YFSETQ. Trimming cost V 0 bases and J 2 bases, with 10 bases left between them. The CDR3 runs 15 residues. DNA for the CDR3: TGCGCCAGCAGCTTGGTAGGCGAATTCACAGATACGCAGTATTTT. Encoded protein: CASSLVGEFTDTQYF.

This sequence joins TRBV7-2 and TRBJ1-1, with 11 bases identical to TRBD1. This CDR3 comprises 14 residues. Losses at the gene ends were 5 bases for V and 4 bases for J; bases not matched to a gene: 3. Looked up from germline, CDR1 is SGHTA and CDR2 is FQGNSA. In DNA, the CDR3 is TGTGCCAGCAGCCGGGACAGGGGGGGCACTGAAGCTTTCTTT. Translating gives CASSRDRGGTEAFF.

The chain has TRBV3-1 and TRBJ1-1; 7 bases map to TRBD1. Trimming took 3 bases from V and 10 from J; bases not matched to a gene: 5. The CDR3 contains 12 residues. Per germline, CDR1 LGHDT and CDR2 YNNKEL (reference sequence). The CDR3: CASSQDQGGAFF. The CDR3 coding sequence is TGTGCCAGCAGCCAGGACCAGGGGGGAGCTTTCTTT.

The CDR3 DNA reads as TGTGCCAGCAGCCCAGCTGCGGAGACCCAGTACTTC. Amino acids: CASSPAAETQYF. This chain joins TRBV7-9 and TRBJ2-5; no reliable D call. CDR3 length equals 12 residues. Germline-derived CDR1 and CDR2 are SEHNR and FQNEAQ (reference sequence). Trimming took off 5 bases at V and 5 bases at J, with 9 bases between the two ends.